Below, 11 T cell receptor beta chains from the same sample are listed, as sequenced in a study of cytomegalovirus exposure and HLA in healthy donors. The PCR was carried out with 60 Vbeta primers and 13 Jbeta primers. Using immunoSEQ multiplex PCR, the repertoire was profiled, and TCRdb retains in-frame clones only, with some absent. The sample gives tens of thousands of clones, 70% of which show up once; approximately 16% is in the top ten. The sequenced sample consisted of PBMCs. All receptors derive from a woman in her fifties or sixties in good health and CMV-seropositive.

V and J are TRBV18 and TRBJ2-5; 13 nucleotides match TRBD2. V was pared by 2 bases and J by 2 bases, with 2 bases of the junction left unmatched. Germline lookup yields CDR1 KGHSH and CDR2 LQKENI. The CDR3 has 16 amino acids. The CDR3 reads CASSPSGLAGQETQYF. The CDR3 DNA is TGTGCCAGCTCACCATCGGGACTAGCGGGGCAAGAGACCCAGTACTTC.

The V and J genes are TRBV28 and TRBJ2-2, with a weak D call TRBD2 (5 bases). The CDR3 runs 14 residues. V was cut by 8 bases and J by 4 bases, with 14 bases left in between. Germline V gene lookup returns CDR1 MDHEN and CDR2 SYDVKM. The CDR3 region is CASDRGRRTGELFF. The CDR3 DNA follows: TGTGCCAGCGACCGGGGTAGACGCACCGGGGAGCTGTTTTTT.

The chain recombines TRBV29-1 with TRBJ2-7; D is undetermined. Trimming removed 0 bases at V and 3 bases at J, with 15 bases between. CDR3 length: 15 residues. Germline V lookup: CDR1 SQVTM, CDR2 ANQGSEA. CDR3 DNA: TGCAGCGTTGAAGACGGGTCTACCCCGCTCTACGAGCAGTACTTC. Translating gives CSVEDGSTPLYEQYF.

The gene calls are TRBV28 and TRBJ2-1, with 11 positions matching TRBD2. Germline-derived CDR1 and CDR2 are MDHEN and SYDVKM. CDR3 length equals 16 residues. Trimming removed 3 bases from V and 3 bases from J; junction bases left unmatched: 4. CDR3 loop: CASSLSTSGSYNEQFF. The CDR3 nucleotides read TGTGCCAGCAGTTTGTCTACTAGCGGGAGCTACAATGAGCAGTTCTTC.

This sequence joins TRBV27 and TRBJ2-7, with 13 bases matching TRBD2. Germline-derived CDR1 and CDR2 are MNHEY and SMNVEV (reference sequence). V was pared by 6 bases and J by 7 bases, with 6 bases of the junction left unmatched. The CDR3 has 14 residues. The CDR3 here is CASSSGTSGKEQYF. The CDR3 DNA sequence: TGTGCCAGCAGCTCTGGGACTAGCGGGAAGGAGCAGTACTTC.

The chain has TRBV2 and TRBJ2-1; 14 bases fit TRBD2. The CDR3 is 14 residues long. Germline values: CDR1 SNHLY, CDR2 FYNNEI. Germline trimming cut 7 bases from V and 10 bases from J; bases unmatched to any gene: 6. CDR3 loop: CASIWGTSGGEQFF. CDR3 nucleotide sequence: TGTGCCAGCATCTGGGGGACTAGCGGGGGAGAGCAGTTCTTC.

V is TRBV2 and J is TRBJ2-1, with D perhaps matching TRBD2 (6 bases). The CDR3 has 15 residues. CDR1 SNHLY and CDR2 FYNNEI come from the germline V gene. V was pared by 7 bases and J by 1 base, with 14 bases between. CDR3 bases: TGTGCCAGCAAGGACCCAAGCGGGTCCTACAATGAGCAGTTCTTC. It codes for CASKDPSGSYNEQFF.

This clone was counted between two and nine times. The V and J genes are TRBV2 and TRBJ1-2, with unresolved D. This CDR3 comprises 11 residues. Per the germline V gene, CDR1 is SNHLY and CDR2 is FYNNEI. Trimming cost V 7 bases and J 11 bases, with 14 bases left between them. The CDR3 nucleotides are TGTGCCAGCACCATGACCAACAGTTACACCTTC. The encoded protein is CASTMTNSYTF.

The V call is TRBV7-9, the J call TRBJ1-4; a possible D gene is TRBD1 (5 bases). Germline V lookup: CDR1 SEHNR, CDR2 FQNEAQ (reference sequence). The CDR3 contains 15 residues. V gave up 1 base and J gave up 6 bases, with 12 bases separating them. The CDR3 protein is CASSLGLGRDEKLFF. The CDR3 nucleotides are TGTGCCAGCAGCTTAGGTTTGGGCAGGGATGAAAAACTGTTTTTT.

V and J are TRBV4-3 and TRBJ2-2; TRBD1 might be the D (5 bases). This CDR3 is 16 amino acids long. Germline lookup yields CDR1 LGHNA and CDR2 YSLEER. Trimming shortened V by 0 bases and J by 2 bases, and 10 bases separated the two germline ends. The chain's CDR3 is CASSQEVGANTGELFF. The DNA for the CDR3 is TGCGCCAGCAGCCAAGAGGTTGGGGCAAACACCGGGGAGCTGTTTTTT.

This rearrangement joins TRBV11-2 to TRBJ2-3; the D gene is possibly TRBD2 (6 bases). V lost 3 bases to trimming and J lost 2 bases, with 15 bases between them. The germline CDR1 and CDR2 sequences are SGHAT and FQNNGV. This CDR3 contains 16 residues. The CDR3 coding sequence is TGTGCCAGCAGCTTGGGAGCGGGCGGCCTCACAGATACGCAGTATTTT. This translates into CASSLGAGGLTDTQYF.